These 17 T cell receptor beta chains share one sample of origin, sequenced in a study of cytomegalovirus exposure and HLA in healthy donors. The PCR had 60 Vbeta and 13 Jbeta primers. Assay: immunoSEQ multiplex PCR; the TCRdb copy retains only in-frame clones and omits some. This table has 120,000 to 150,000 clones, approximately 82% appearing once. The sequencing input was PBMCs. The origin of the receptors is a man aged 35 to 55 in good health and CMV-seronegative.

The V and J genes are TRBV5-1 and TRBJ2-5, with no clear D. V lost 0 bases and J lost 9, with 9 bases in between. Germline V lookup: CDR1 SGHRS, CDR2 YFSETQ. The CDR3 is made up of 12 amino acids. The CDR3 is CASSLAGEAQYF. The CDR3, as DNA: TGCGCCAGCAGCTTGGCCGGTGAGGCCCAGTACTTC.

The chain carries TRBV6-6 and TRBJ2-1; a possible D gene is TRBD2 (6 bases). CDR3 length: 15 residues. V lost 3 bases and J 3 bases, leaving 12 bases between the germline ends. CDR1 is MNHNY and CDR2 is SVGAGI in the germline V gene (reference sequence). This chain's CDR3 is CASSYPSGGYNEQFF. The CDR3 DNA reads TGTGCCAGCAGTTATCCCTCCGGGGGCTACAATGAGCAGTTCTTC.

This clone was detected a few times. The V gene is TRBV4-3, the J gene TRBJ1-4, with D perhaps matching TRBD1 (6 bases). Trimming pared 1 base from V and 6 bases from J, leaving 18 bases between. The CDR3 length is 17 residues. Germline-derived CDR1 and CDR2 are LGHNA and YSLEER. The CDR3 DNA follows: TGCGCCAGCAGCCAAGTCGTCTGGACAGATGGTGATGAAAAACTGTTTTTT. It codes for CASSQVVWTDGDEKLFF.

The chain employs TRBV6-1 and TRBJ2-2; D call uncertain. Trimming shortened V by 7 bases and J by 0 bases, and 12 bases separated the two germline ends. The CDR3 is made up of 15 amino acids. Germline CDR1 MNHNS, CDR2 SASEGT. CDR3 loop: CASIRGLTNTGELFF. As DNA, the CDR3 is TGTGCCAGCATAAGAGGTCTGACGAACACCGGGGAGCTGTTTTTT.

This chain joins TRBV5-1 and TRBJ1-1; 7 bases are shared with TRBD1. J gave up 4 bases and V 0 bases, and 12 bases lay outside the gene matches. This CDR3 region has 17 residues. CDR1 SGHRS and CDR2 YFSETQ come from the germline V gene. The CDR3, as DNA: TGCGCCAGCAGCTTGGGACCGACAGGGAGAGGTAGCACTGAAGCTTTCTTT. Residues: CASSLGPTGRGSTEAFF.

The rearrangement uses TRBV5-6 and TRBJ1-2, with a tentative D call TRBD1 (5 bases). The CDR3 loop spans 16 amino acids. Trimming cost V 0 bases and J 6 bases, with 18 bases left between them. Germline loops: CDR1 SGHDT, CDR2 YYEEEE. CDR3 DNA sequence: TGTGCCAGCAGCTTGGCCGAGGACGGTTGGGGCGATGGCTACACCTTC. Its protein is CASSLAEDGWGDGYTF.

The chain uses TRBV11-2 and TRBJ2-7; the D gene is possibly TRBD1 (5 bases). V was cut by 4 bases and J by 2 bases, with 9 bases left in between. Germline V lookup: CDR1 SGHAT, CDR2 FQNNGV. The CDR3 is 13 residues long. CDR3: CASSSDRAYEQYF. The CDR3, as DNA: TGTGCCAGCAGCTCTGACAGAGCCTACGAGCAGTACTTC.

This clone has only one observation. The chain carries TRBV11-2 and TRBJ1-2; 7 bases agree with TRBD1. The V segment lost 5 bases and the J segment 5 bases; nucleotides outside the gene matches: 8. This CDR3 comprises 14 residues. CDR1 and CDR2 from the germline V gene are SGHAT and FQNNGV. This CDR3 is CASSRIGQAYGYTF. In DNA form, the CDR3 reads TGTGCCAGCAGCCGGATAGGACAGGCGTATGGCTACACCTTC.

The chain has TRBV28 and TRBJ1-4; D unclear. V was cut by 2 bases and J by 0 bases, with 16 bases left in between. The CDR3 loop spans 18 amino acids. Germline V CDR1 and CDR2: MDHEN, SYDVKM. The DNA for the CDR3 is TGTGCCAGCAGTTTAAATCCAAGCCCTCATACAACTAATGAAAAACTGTTTTTT. Its translation is CASSLNPSPHTTNEKLFF.

The J gene is TRBJ2-3, the V gene TRBV29-1, with 9 nucleotides matching TRBD1. V lost 6 bases to trimming and J lost 2 bases; unmatched junction nucleotides: 15. Germline CDR1 SQVTM, CDR2 ANQGSEA. The CDR3 sequence is 17 residues long. CDR3 nucleotides: TGCAGCGTCACGGGACAGGGTTTTTCGGCCGCCACAGATACGCAGTATTTT. Encoded protein: CSVTGQGFSAATDTQYF.

The table lists this clone with a few counts. At one of its ends the junction is not consistent with the germline gene, which may arise from a read error. The chain uses TRBV2 and TRBJ2-1; 7 bases line up with TRBD2. Germline CDR1 and CDR2: SNHLY and FYNNEI. This CDR3 is built from 16 residues. CDR3 bases: TGTGCCAGCAGTGAAGAGATCAAGCGGGGCTACGATGAGCAGTTCTTC. Protein: CASSEEIKRGYDEQFF. The full variable domain, with the rest looked up from reference TRBV2 and TRBJ2-1, is EPEVTQTPSHQVTQMGQEVILRCVPISNHLYFYWYRQILGQKVEFLVSFYNNEISEKSEIFDDQFSVERPDGSNFTLKIRSTKLEDSAMYFCASSEEIKRGYDEQFFGPGTRLTVL.

As for this clone: A much larger clonotype is one base distant, so this may be a read error. The chain links TRBV9 to TRBJ1-1; 8 nucleotides align to TRBD1. V shed 2 bases, J shed 1 base, and the junction held 4 bases outside the gene matches. The CDR3 runs to 15 residues. CDR1 SGDLS and CDR2 YYNGEE come from the germline V gene. The CDR3 nucleotides read TGTGCCAGCAGCGTCTCCGGGACAGGGAACACTGAAGCTTTCTTT. Its translation: CASSVSGTGNTEAFF.

The chain joins TRBV5-1 to TRBJ1-2, with D possibly being TRBD1 (5 bases). The germline V gene has CDR1 SGHRS and CDR2 YFSETQ. Deletions cut 1 base from V and 8 bases from J, with 15 bases between. The CDR3 totals 14 residues. CDR3 nucleotides: TGCGCCAGCAGCTTGATTCCAGGGAATGAGGGCTACACCTTC. It translates to CASSLIPGNEGYTF.

The rearrangement joins TRBV2 to TRBJ2-1, with a possible D match to TRBD1 (6 bases). CDR1 is SNHLY, CDR2 FYNNEI, per germline. V was cut by 3 bases and J by 12 bases, with 21 bases left in between. The CDR3 spans 15 residues. The CDR3 nucleotides are TGTGCCAGCAGTGACGGCAGGGGATCTATACAATGGCAGTTCTTC. This gives the protein CASSDGRGSIQWQFF. Supplemented by reference TRBV2 and TRBJ2-1, the full variable domain reads EPEVTQTPSHQVTQMGQEVILRCVPISNHLYFYWYRQILGQKVEFLVSFYNNEISEKSEIFDDQFSVERPDGSNFTLKIRSTKLEDSAMYFCASSDGRGSIQWQFFGPGTRLTVL.

This clone turned up a few times. The chain has TRBV2 and TRBJ1-6; the match to TRBD1 covers 8 bases. Trimming cost V 7 bases and J 9 bases; bases outside gene matches: 11. The CDR3 contains 15 residues. Germline CDR1 SNHLY, CDR2 FYNNEI. This CDR3 is CASNRKQGAGSPLHF. The CDR3 DNA sequence: TGTGCCAGCAACAGAAAGCAGGGGGCAGGTTCACCCCTCCACTTT.

The V and J genes are TRBV5-6 and TRBJ1-5; 7 bases match TRBD1. Germline CDR1 is SGHDT and CDR2 is YYEEEE. V gave up 3 bases and J gave up 4 bases; unmatched junction bases: 7. The CDR3 loop spans 15 amino acids. The DNA for the CDR3 is TGTGCCAGCAGCTACAGGGGAAATGGGAATCAGCCCCAGCATTTT. This sequence encodes CASSYRGNGNQPQHF.

This clone appeared once. The chain couples TRBV28 to TRBJ1-2; 12 nucleotides match TRBD1. CDR1 and CDR2 (germline): MDHEN, SYDVKM. Trimming at V came to 6 bases and at J to 8 bases, leaving 10 bases not matched to a gene. The length of the CDR3 is 15 residues. The CDR3 region is CASRIGDRGRGGYTF. CDR3 DNA: TGTGCCAGCAGGATAGGGGACAGGGGGCGCGGAGGCTACACCTTC.